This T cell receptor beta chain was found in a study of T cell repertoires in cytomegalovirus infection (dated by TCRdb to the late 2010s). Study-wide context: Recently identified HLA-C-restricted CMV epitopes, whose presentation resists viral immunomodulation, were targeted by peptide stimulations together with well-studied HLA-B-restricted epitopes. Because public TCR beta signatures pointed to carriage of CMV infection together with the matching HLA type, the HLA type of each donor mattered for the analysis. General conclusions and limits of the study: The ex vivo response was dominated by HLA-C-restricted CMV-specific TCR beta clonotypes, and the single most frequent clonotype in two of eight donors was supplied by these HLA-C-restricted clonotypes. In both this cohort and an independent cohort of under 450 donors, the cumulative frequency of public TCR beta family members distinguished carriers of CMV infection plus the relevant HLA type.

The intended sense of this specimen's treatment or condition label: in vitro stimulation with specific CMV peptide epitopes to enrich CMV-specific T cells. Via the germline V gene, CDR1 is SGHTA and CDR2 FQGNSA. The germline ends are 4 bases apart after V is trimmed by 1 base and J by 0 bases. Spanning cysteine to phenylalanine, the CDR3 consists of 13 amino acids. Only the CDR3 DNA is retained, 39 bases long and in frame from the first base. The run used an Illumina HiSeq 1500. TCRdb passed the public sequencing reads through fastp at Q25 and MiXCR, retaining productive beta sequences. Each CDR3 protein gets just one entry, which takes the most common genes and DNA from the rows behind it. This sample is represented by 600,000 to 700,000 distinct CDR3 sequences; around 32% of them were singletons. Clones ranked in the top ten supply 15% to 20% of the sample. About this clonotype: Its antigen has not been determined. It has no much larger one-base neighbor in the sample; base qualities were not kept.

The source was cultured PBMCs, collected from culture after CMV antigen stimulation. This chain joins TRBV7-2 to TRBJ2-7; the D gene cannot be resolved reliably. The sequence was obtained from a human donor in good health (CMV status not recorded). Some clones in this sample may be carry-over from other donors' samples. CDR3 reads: CASSLVNSYEQYF. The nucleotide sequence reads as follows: TGTGCCAGCAGCTTAGTAAACTCCTACGAGCAGTACTTC.